The source of this T cell receptor (beta chain) is a study of Ad26.COV2.S vaccination and SARS-CoV-2 variants. Overall study context: Into the muscle, Ad26.COV2.S was dosed once or twice, 56 days apart.

TCRdb's table, derived via immunoSEQ multiplex PCR, lists solely in-frame clones and lacks some. Of 380,000 or so clones in the sample, roughly 80% were seen once. Trimming took off 5 bases at V and 3 bases at J, with 13 bases between the two ends. The germline V gene has CDR1 SGHAT and CDR2 FQNNGV. This CDR3 has 14 residues. The treatment was: about 20 received Ad26.COV2.S at low or high dose, single or two shots; about 5 received placebo; per-sample allocation not given. Sampling happened 63 days after the first vaccine or placebo injection. Its platform was an Ad26 vector, and its expressed antigen was Wuhan-strain SARS-CoV-2 spike. Study results and caveats: Vaccine and placebo groups showed comparable non-spike TCR breadth. Total T cell responses were possibly underestimated by TCR breadth and depth analyses.

Turning to this clone: Its cognate antigen is unknown.

The chain has TRBV11-2 and TRBJ1-1; D possibly corresponds to TRBD1 (5 bases). This receptor was obtained from a person aged 18-65 years who received the Ad26.COV2.S COVID-19 vaccine or a placebo. The sequences come from peripheral blood, collected in a trial of Ad26.COV2.S vaccine versus placebo. This CDR3 reads CASSPRRGDTEAFF. CDR3 coding DNA: TGTGCCAGCAGCCCCCGCCGGGGGGACACTGAAGCTTTCTTT.